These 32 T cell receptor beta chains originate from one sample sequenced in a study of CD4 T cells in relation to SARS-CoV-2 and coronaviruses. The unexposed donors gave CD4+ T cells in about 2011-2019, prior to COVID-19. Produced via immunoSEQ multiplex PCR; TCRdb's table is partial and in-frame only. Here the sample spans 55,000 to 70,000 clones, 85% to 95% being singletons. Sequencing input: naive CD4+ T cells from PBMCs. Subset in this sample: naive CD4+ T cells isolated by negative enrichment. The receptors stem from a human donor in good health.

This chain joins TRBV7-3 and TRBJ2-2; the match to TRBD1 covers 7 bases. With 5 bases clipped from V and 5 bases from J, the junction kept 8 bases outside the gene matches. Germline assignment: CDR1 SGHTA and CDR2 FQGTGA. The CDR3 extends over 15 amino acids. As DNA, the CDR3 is TGTGCCAGCAGCCTCGACAGGGTCGGGACCGGGGAGCTGTTTTTT. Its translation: CASSLDRVGTGELFF.

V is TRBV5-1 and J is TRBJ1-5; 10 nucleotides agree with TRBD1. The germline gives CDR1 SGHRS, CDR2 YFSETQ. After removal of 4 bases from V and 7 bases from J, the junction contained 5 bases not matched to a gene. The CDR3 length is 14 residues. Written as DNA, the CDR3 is TGCGCCAGCAGCCCCGGACAGGGGGACCAGCCCCAGCATTTT. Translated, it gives CASSPGQGDQPQHF.

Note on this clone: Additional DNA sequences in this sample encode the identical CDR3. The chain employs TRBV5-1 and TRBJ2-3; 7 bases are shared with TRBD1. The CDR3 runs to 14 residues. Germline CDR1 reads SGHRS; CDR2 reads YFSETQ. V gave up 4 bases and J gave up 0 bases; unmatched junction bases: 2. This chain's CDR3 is CASSPGQSTDTQYF. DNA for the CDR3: TGCGCCAGCAGCCCGGGACAGAGCACAGATACGCAGTATTTT.

CDR3 loop: CASSDSPPGGPGEQYF. In nucleotides, the CDR3 is TGTGCCAGCAGTGACTCCCCCCCGGGAGGGCCGGGCGAGCAGTACTTC. The chain combines TRBV25-1 with TRBJ2-7, with TRBD2 identical over 8 bases. V lost 3 bases to trimming and J lost 6 bases; unmatched junction nucleotides: 13. The CDR3 sequence is 16 residues long. CDR1 and CDR2 from the germline V gene are MGHDK and SYGVNS.

The CDR3 sequence: CASSLGLAGKNEQFF. CDR3 DNA sequence: TGTGCCAGCAGCCTCGGACTAGCGGGGAAGAATGAGCAGTTCTTC. This chain links TRBV7-2 with TRBJ2-1; 12 positions agree with TRBD2. The CDR3 has 15 residues. Unmatched junction bases numbered 6, after V lost 5 bases and J lost 7 bases. Germline loops: CDR1 SGHTA, CDR2 FQGNSA.

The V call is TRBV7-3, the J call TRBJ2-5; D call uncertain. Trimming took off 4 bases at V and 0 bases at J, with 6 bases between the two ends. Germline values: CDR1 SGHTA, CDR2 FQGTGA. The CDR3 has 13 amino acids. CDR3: CASSYTHQETQYF. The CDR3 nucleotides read TGTGCCAGCAGCTACACTCACCAAGAGACCCAGTACTTC.

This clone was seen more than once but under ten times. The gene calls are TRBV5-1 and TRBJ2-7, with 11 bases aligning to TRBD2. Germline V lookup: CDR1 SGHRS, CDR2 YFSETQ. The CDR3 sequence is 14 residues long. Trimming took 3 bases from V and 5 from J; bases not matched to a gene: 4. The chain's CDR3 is CASSSSSGRNEQYF. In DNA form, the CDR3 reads TGCGCCAGCAGCTCCTCTAGCGGGAGGAACGAGCAGTACTTC.

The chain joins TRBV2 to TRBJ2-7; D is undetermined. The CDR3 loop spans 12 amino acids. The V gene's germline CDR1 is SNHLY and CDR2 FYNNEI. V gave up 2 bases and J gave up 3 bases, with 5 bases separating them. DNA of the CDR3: TGTGCCAGCAGTGAAATAGGCTACGAGCAGTACTTC. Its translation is CASSEIGYEQYF.

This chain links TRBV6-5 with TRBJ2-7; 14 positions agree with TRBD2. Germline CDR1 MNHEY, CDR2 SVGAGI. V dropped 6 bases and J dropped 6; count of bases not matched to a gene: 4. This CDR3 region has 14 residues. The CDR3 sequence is CASSRTSGGTEQYF. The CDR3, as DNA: TGTGCCAGCAGCCGGACTAGCGGGGGGACCGAGCAGTACTTC.

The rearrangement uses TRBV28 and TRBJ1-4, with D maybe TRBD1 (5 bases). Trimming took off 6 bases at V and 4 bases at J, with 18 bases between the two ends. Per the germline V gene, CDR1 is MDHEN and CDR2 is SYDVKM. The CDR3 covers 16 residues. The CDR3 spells CASRDPGRGFNEKLFF. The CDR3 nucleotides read TGTGCCAGCAGGGATCCGGGACGGGGCTTTAATGAAAAACTGTTTTTT.

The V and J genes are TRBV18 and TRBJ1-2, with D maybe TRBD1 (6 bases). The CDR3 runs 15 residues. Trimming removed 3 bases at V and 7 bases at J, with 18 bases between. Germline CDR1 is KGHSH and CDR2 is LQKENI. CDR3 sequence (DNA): TGTGCCAGCTCACCTGCGGGCGCCGGGGGCGGTGGCTACACCTTC. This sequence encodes CASSPAGAGGGGYTF.

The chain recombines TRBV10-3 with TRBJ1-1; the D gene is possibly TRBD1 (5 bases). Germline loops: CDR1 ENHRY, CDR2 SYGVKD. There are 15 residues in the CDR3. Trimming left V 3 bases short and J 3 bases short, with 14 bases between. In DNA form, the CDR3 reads TGTGCCATCAGTGAAGTGGGGGTAGGGCACACTGAAGCTTTCTTT. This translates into CAISEVGVGHTEAFF.

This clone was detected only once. CDR3 loop: CATSQTGKNTQYF. CDR3 nucleotides: TGTGCCACCAGTCAAACAGGGAAAAATACGCAGTATTTT. The gene calls are TRBV24-1 and TRBJ2-3; D might be TRBD1 (6 bases). V lost 6 bases, J lost 7 bases, and 13 bases lay in between. The CDR3 runs to 13 residues. The germline gives CDR1 KGHDR, CDR2 SFDVKD.

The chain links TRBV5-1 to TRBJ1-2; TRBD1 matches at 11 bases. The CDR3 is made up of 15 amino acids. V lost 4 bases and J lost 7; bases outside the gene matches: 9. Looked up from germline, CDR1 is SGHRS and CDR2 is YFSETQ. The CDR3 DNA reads TGCGCCAGCAGCCTCCTGGGCGGGACAGGGGGTGGCTACACCTTC. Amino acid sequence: CASSLLGGTGGGYTF.

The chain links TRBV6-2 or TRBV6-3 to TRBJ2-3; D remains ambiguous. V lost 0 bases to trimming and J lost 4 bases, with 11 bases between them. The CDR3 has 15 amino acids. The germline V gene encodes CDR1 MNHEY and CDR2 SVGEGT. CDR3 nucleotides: TGTGCCAGCAGTTACTCGTCGCGGCCACCAGATACGCAGTATTTT. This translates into CASSYSSRPPDTQYF.

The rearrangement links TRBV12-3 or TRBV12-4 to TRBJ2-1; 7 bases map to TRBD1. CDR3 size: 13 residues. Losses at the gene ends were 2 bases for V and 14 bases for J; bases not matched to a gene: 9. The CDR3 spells CASSLNPGQAKFF. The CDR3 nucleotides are TGTGCCAGCAGTTTAAACCCTGGACAGGCGAAGTTCTTC.

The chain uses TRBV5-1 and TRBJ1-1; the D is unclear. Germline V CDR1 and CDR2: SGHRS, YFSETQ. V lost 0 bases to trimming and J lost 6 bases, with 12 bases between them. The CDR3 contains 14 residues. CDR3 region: CASSLGFRFSEAFF. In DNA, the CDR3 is TGCGCCAGCAGCTTGGGCTTTAGATTCTCTGAAGCTTTCTTT.

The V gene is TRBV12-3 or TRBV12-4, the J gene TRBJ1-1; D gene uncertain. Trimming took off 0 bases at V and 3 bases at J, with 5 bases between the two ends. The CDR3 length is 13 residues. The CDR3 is CASSLAGDTEAFF. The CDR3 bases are TGTGCCAGCAGTTTAGCCGGGGACACTGAAGCTTTCTTT.

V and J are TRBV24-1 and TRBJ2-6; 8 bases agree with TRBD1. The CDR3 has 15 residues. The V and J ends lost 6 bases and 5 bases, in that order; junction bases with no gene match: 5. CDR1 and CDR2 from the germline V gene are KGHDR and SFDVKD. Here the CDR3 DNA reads TGTGCCACCAGTCCAGGGGGCGGGAGGGCCAACGTCCTGACTTTC. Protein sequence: CATSPGGGRANVLTF.

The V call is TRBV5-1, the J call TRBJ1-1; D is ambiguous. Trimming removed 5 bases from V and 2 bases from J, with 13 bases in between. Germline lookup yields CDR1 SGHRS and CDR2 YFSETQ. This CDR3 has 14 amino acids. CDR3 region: CASRNQEGNTEAFF. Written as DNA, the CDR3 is TGCGCCAGCAGGAACCAAGAGGGTAACACTGAAGCTTTCTTT.

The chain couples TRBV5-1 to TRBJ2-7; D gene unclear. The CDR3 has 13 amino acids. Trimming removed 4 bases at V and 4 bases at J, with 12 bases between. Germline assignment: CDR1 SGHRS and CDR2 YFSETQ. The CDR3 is CASSPGSFYEQYF. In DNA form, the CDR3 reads TGCGCCAGCAGCCCCGGGTCCTTTTACGAGCAGTACTTC. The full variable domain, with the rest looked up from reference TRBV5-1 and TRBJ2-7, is KAGVTQTPRYLIKTRGQQVTLSCSPISGHRSVSWYQQTPGQGLQFLFEYFSETQRNKGNFPGRFSGRQFSNSRSEMNVSTLELGDSALYLCASSPGSFYEQYFGPGTRLTVT.

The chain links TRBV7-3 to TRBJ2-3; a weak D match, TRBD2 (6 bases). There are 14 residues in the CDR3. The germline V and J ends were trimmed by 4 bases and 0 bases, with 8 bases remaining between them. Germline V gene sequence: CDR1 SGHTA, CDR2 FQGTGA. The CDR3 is CASSWTKSTDTQYF. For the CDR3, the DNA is TGTGCCAGCAGCTGGACTAAAAGCACAGATACGCAGTATTTT.

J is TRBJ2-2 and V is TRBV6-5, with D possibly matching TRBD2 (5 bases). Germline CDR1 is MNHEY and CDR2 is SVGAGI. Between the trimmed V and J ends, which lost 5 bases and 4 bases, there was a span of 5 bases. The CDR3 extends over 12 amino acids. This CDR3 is CASSRGTGELFF. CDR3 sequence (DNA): TGTGCCAGCAGTCGGGGCACCGGGGAGCTGTTTTTT.

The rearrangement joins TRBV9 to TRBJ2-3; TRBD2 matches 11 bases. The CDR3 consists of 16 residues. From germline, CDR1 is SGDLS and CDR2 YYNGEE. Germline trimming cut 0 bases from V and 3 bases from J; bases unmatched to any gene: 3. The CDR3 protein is CASSVALAGGTDTQYF. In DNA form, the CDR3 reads TGTGCCAGCAGCGTAGCCCTAGCGGGGGGAACAGATACGCAGTATTTT.

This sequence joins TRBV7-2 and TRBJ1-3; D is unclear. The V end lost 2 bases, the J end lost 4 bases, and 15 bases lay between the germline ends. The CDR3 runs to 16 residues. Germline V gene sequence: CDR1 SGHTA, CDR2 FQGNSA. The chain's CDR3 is CASSLWQNPSGNTIYF. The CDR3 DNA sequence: TGTGCCAGCAGCTTATGGCAGAACCCATCCGGAAACACCATATATTTT. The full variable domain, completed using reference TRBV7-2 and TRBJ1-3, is GAGVSQSPSNKVTEKGKDVELRCDPISGHTALYWYRQSLGQGLEFLIYFQGNSAPDKSGLPSDRFSAERTGGSVSTLTIQRTQQEDSAVYLCASSLWQNPSGNTIYFGEGSWLTVV.

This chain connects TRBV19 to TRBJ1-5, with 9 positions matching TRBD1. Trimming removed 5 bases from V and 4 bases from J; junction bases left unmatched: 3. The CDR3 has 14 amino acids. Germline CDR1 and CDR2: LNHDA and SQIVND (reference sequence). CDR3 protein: CASSATGGNQPQHF. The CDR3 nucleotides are TGTGCCAGTAGTGCGACAGGGGGAAATCAGCCCCAGCATTTT. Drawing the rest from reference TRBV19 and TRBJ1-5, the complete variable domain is DGGITQSPKYLFRKEGQNVTLSCEQNLNHDAMYWYRQDPGQGLRLIYYSQIVNDFQKGDIAEGYSVSREKKESFPLTVTSAQKNPTAFYLCASSATGGNQPQHFGDGTRLSIL.

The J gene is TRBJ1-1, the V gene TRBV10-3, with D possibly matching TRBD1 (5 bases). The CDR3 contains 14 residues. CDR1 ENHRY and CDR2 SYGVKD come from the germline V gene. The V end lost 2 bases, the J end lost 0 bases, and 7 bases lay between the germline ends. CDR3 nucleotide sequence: TGTGCCATCAGTGAGGGGGGAGTGAACACTGAAGCTTTCTTT. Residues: CAISEGGVNTEAFF.

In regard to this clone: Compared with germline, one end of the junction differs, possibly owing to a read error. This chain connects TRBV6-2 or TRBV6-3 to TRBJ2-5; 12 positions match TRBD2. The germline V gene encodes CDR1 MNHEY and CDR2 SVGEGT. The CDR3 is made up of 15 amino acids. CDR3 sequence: CASSYLGLLAGGFDF. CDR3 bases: TGTGCCAGCAGTTACTTGGGGCTGCTAGCGGGGGGGTTCGACTTC.

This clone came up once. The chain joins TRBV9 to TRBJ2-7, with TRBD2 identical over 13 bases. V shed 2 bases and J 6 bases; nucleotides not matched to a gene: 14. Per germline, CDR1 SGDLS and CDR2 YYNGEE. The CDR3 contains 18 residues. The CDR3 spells CASSVAFGTSGETAEQYF. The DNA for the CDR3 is TGTGCCAGCAGCGTCGCCTTCGGGACTAGCGGGGAAACGGCCGAGCAGTACTTC.

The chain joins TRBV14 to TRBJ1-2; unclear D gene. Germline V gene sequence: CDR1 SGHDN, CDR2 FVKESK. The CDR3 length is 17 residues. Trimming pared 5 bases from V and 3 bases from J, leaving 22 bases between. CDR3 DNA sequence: TGTGCCAGCAGCTCTGGACCGATAAGATATCGGGACTATGGCTACACCTTC. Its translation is CASSSGPIRYRDYGYTF.

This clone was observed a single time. For the CDR3, the DNA is TGTGCCAGCAGCCACATAGGGGGGGAAAACATTCAGTACTTC. It is translated as CASSHIGGENIQYF. V is TRBV3-1 (or the pseudogene TRBV3-2) and J is TRBJ2-4; TRBD2 might be the D (7 bases). Trimming shortened V by 3 bases and J by 5 bases, and 11 bases separated the two germline ends. Per germline, CDR1 LGHDT and CDR2 YNNKEL (reference sequence). The CDR3 loop spans 14 amino acids.

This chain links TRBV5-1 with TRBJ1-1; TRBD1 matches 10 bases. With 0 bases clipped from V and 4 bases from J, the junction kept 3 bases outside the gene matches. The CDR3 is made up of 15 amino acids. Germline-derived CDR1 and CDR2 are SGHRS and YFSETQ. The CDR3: CASSLGQGAPTEAFF. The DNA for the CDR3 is TGCGCCAGCAGCTTGGGACAGGGGGCGCCCACTGAAGCTTTCTTT.